A single sample is the source of the 6 T cell receptor beta chains below, sequenced in a study of Ad26.COV2.S vaccination and SARS-CoV-2 variants. The data were produced by immunoSEQ multiplex PCR, yet TCRdb's version contains in-frame clones alone and is incomplete. The data hold about 420,000 clones, with approximately 90% observed a single time. Specified treatment: some 20 received Ad26.COV2.S at low or high dose, single or two shots; a few received placebo; per-sample allocation not given. Material that was analyzed had been drawn on day 63 after the first vaccine or placebo injection. Specimen: peripheral blood, collected in a trial of Ad26.COV2.S vaccine versus placebo. These receptors were collected from a person between 18 and 65 years old who received the Ad26.COV2.S COVID-19 vaccine or a placebo.

The V gene is TRBV7-9, the J gene TRBJ2-7; either TRBD1 or TRBD2 may supply D (5 bases each). The CDR3 is 13 residues long. V lost 4 bases to trimming and J lost 2 bases, with 9 bases between them. Germline V CDR1 and CDR2: SEHNR, FQNEAQ (reference sequence). This CDR3 reads CASSSSGPYEQYF. Written as DNA, the CDR3 is TGTGCCAGCAGCTCCTCGGGACCCTACGAGCAGTACTTC.

The J gene is TRBJ2-5, the V gene TRBV30, with D hard to call. This CDR3 has 19 amino acids. The germline gives CDR1 GTSNPN, CDR2 SVGIG (reference sequence). V shed 0 bases and J shed 1 base, with 24 bases lying between them. CDR3 in amino acids: CAWSVPQPGVLGSQETQYF. CDR3 bases: TGTGCCTGGAGTGTCCCTCAACCTGGGGTGTTGGGCAGCCAAGAGACCCAGTACTTC.

At least ten counts were recorded for this clone. The sample holds other DNA sequences that translate to the same CDR3. This chain joins TRBV5-6 and TRBJ1-5; D gene unclear. The CDR3 is 12 residues long. V was cut by 2 bases and J by 2 bases, with 2 bases left in between. In germline, CDR1 is SGHDT, CDR2 YYEEEE. The CDR3 nucleotides read TGTGCCAGCAGCTTTGGCAATCAGCCCCAGCATTTT. This gives the protein CASSFGNQPQHF. The full variable domain, with the rest looked up from reference TRBV5-6 and TRBJ1-5, is DAGVTQSPTHLIKTRGQQVTLRCSPKSGHDTVSWYQQALGQGPQFIFQYYEEEERQRGNFPDRFSGHQFPNYSSELNVNALLLGDSALYLCASSFGNQPQHFGDGTRLSIL.

The chain uses TRBV5-5 and TRBJ1-1; TRBD1 might be the D (5 bases). CDR1 SGHKS and CDR2 YYEKEE come from the germline V gene (reference sequence). V lost 4 bases and J lost 0, with 13 bases in between. This CDR3 spans 15 amino acids. Written as DNA, the CDR3 is TGTGCCAGCAGCGTCCTTCGACAGATGAACACTGAAGCTTTCTTT. Protein product: CASSVLRQMNTEAFF.

The J gene is TRBJ1-1, the V gene TRBV3-1 (or the pseudogene TRBV3-2); no definite D call. The germline V gene encodes CDR1 LGHDT and CDR2 YNNKEL (reference sequence). There are 12 residues in the CDR3. V gave up 1 base and J gave up 4 bases, with 4 bases separating them. This CDR3 reads CASSQGGTEAFF. The CDR3 DNA sequence: TGTGCCAGCAGCCAAGGGGGCACTGAAGCTTTCTTT.

The chain employs TRBV7-6 and TRBJ2-3, with a possible D match to TRBD1 (6 bases). The CDR3 consists of 16 residues. Germline V lookup: CDR1 SGHVS, CDR2 FNYEAQ. V dropped 1 base and J dropped 4 bases, with 15 bases sitting between them. CDR3 sequence reads: CASSLGSQGRADTQYF. CDR3 nucleotide sequence: TGTGCCAGCAGCTTAGGTTCTCAGGGGCGGGCAGATACGCAGTATTTT.